This T cell receptor (beta chain) is from a study of sequential checkpoint blockade in melanoma. TCRdb keeps only in-frame clones here, not all; method: immunoSEQ multiplex PCR. The data hold about 19,000 clones, with 83% observed a single time. Regarding treatment: randomized to nivolumab then ipilimumab (arm A) or the reverse (arm B). DNA-damaging chemotherapy had not been given to any patient beforehand. Live CD3+CD8+ CD19− CD56− cells were sorted from PBMCs. CDR1 and CDR2 (germline): SGHRS, YFSETQ. The CDR3 extends over 15 amino acids. J was trimmed by 6 bases and V by 4 bases; bases with no gene match: 2.

Sequenced here: CD8+ T cells sorted from blood (inferred from file names), sampled from a patient given nivolumab and ipilimumab in sequence. The chain carries TRBV5-1 and TRBJ2-2, with 14 bases identical to TRBD2. This TCR derives from a human donor with melanoma. The CDR3 sequence: CASSPGLAGAGELFF. The CDR3 region has the DNA TGCGCCAGCAGCCCGGGACTAGCGGGAGCCGGGGAGCTGTTTTTT.